A single sample is the source of the 10 T cell receptor beta chains below, sequenced in a study of cytomegalovirus exposure and HLA in healthy donors. Sequenced by immunoSEQ multiplex PCR; TCRdb stores in-frame clones only, minus some. The sample records 150,000 to 200,000 clones, about four fifths being singletons. Sequencing input: PBMCs. The receptors were sampled from a man younger than 35 in good health and CMV-seropositive.

This rearrangement joins TRBV27 to TRBJ2-5; tentative D call: TRBD2 (5 bases). CDR1 and CDR2 from the germline V gene are MNHEY and SMNVEV (reference sequence). The CDR3 is 15 amino acids. V was pared by 2 bases and J by 10 bases, with 20 bases between. The CDR3 sequence: CASSLSLDSPMDQYF. In nucleotides, the CDR3 is TGTGCCAGCAGTTTAAGTTTGGACTCTCCTATGGACCAGTACTTC.

V and J are TRBV27 and TRBJ2-5, with 8 bases aligning to TRBD2. The CDR3 sequence is 15 residues long. Unmatched junction bases numbered 9, after V lost 5 bases and J lost 4 bases. From germline, CDR1 is MNHEY and CDR2 SMNVEV (reference sequence). The CDR3 bases are TGTGCCAGCAGTAAGGGAACGCTAGCGGGAGAGACCCAGTACTTC. Amino acids: CASSKGTLAGETQYF.

The chain joins TRBV28 to TRBJ2-7, with a tentative D call TRBD2 (5 bases). V lost 8 bases to trimming and J lost 0 bases, with 11 bases between them. The CDR3 contains 13 residues. Looked up from germline, CDR1 is MDHEN and CDR2 is SYDVKM. Here the CDR3 reads CASGLTGSYEQYF. The CDR3 DNA reads TGTGCCAGCGGACTGACGGGCTCCTACGAGCAGTACTTC.

In DNA form, the CDR3 reads TGCGCCAGCAGCCGAGCCGGGACAGGGGCCTACAATGAGCAGTTCTTC. Protein product: CASSRAGTGAYNEQFF. This sequence joins TRBV4-3 and TRBJ2-1; 10 nucleotides align to TRBD1. Germline V CDR1 and CDR2: LGHNA, YSLEER. J lost 2 bases, V lost 4 bases, and 5 bases had no gene match. The CDR3 sequence is 16 residues long.

This clone was counted only a few times. The chain has TRBV5-1 and TRBJ2-6; D uncertain. CDR1 and CDR2 from the germline V gene are SGHRS and YFSETQ. The V and J ends lost 4 bases and 0 bases respectively, with 11 bases between them. This CDR3 comprises 16 residues. This CDR3 reads CASSPRHASGANVLTF. For the CDR3, the DNA is TGCGCCAGCAGCCCAAGACACGCCTCTGGGGCCAACGTCCTGACTTTC.

This rearrangement joins TRBV2 to TRBJ2-7; 7 nucleotides line up with TRBD1. Germline values: CDR1 SNHLY, CDR2 FYNNEI. Unmatched junction bases numbered 10, after V lost 6 bases and J lost 8 bases. The CDR3 length is 13 residues. The CDR3 loop is CASRAGPGGKQYF. DNA for the CDR3: TGTGCCAGCAGGGCGGGTCCAGGGGGTAAGCAGTACTTC.

The V and J genes are TRBV7-9 and TRBJ2-1; 7 bases map to TRBD1. This CDR3 is 16 amino acids long. The V gene's germline CDR1 is SEHNR and CDR2 FQNEAQ (reference sequence). The V gene end was trimmed by 0 bases and the J gene end by 3 bases; junction bases not matched to a gene: 5. The CDR3, as DNA: TGTGCCAGCAGCTTAGCCACAGGGGTTGGCTACAATGAGCAGTTCTTC. Translated: CASSLATGVGYNEQFF.

The chain links TRBV10-3 to TRBJ2-3; D perhaps matches TRBD1 (6 bases). Germline CDR1 and CDR2: ENHRY and SYGVKD. The V and J ends lost 2 bases and 4 bases respectively, with 13 bases between them. The CDR3 is 15 amino acids. CDR3 protein: CAISEMGHQADTQYF. The CDR3 coding sequence is TGTGCCATCAGTGAGATGGGACACCAAGCAGATACGCAGTATTTT.

The chain combines TRBV29-1 with TRBJ1-2; no clear D gene. Germline CDR1 SQVTM, CDR2 ANQGSEA. V shed 1 base and J shed 8 bases, with 14 bases lying between them. This CDR3 contains 13 residues. The CDR3 reads CSVEGASPQGYTF. The CDR3 bases are TGCAGCGTTGAAGGGGCCTCACCCCAAGGCTACACCTTC.

The V and J genes are TRBV5-6 and TRBJ2-2; the D is unclear. The CDR3 loop spans 15 amino acids. Trimming removed 4 bases from V and 4 bases from J, with 14 bases in between. CDR1 SGHDT and CDR2 YYEEEE come from the germline V gene. The CDR3 DNA reads TGTGCCAGCAGCCTACCTAACGGCGGCACCGGGGAGCTGTTTTTT. Translation gives CASSLPNGGTGELFF.